This TCR beta chain was sequenced in a study of blood T cells in healthy people across ages (dated by TCRdb to about 2015). Some background on the complete study: In model experiments, roughly one uniquely barcoded TCR beta cDNA molecule per two T cells was captured by template switching. Age-related changes in TCR beta repertoire diversity were measured in the study by deep sequencing normalized with unique cDNA molecular identifiers. The donors were split into four age groups: young (average 16 years), middle-aged (39), aged (more than 55) and long-lived (approximately 80). Using the same blood draw, the study looked at two additional independent replicas of 1 million unique cDNA reads for two donors, one aged 18 to 30 and the other aged 80 or older. To avoid experimental bias, donors of different ages were randomly spread across the sequencing lanes.

A distance of 15 bases separates the germline ends of V and J, which lose 6 bases and 9 bases respectively. The germline V gene yields ENHRY for CDR1 and SYGVKD for CDR2. Measured from the cysteine to the phenylalanine, the CDR3 is 12 residues long. Only the CDR3 DNA is retained, 36 bases long and in frame from the first base. Library creation used 5' RACE. The reads were generated on an Illumina HiSeq 2500. A second PCR of about 6 to 11 cycles was run with a J-beta primer mix and a sample-barcoded 5' primer. A template-switch 5' adaptor carrying 12 random nucleotides introduced a unique molecular identifier onto each TCR beta cDNA molecule. Each sample yielded at least 2.5 million CDR3-containing paired-end reads. All of the RNA was converted into first-strand cDNA using the Mint cDNA synthesis kit, with a TRBC-specific oligonucleotide serving as the primer. Following uracil-DNA glycosylase treatment, all cDNA underwent a first 18-cycle PCR with the universal primers M1SS and BC2_uni_R. Per the source publication's procedure: Each sample was normalized by randomly selecting 1 million high-quality reads, each carrying a distinct molecular identifier. Instead of being binned into consensus sequences, reads that shared molecular identifiers were thrown out. CDR3 identification, clonotype clustering and error correction used MiTCR with a Q25 quality threshold and the strictest error-elimination algorithm. A nonparametric unseen species model using Euler transformation provided a lower-bound estimate of total TCR beta diversity. TCRdb cleaned the public reads at Q25 with fastp, built clones with MiXCR and kept in-frame beta chains. Every entry covers one CDR3 protein and lists the most common genes and DNA from its rows. The V and J calls were not made by the authors but by TCRdb's processing. This sample lists about 770,000 distinct CDR3 sequences; around 43% were detected once. Around 18% of the sample goes to the ten largest clones.

Results the study describes overall, beyond this receptor: Because the CMV infection status of the donors was unknown, age-related changes in expanded clonotypes may potentially have been confounded. Estimates of total diversity based on one million sequenced T cells were regarded as lower bounds and as underestimates. The percentage of naive T cells measured by flow cytometry correlated strongly with observed TCR beta diversity. Observed TCR beta diversity per million T cells fell roughly linearly with age, and a significant reduction was already apparent by age around 36. Compared with the aged group, the long-lived group had more naive CD4+ T cells, fewer expanded clones and increased TCR diversity, a pattern suggesting age selection. Bulk unsorted PBMC profiling prevented conclusive comparison of naive and antigen-experienced compartments.

The 35 to 40 donors, aged 6 to 90 years, were systemically healthy Caucasian individuals from Russia. Roughly 9 milliliters of peripheral blood were drawn from each donor into EDTA-treated Vacutainer tubes. Ficoll-Paque density-gradient centrifugation was used to isolate PBMCs, with at least 6 million per sample. Total RNA, at least 6 micrograms per sample, was extracted from PBMCs with Trizol reagent. For every donor, an aliquot of PBMCs went through flow cytometry to measure the percentages of naive CD45RAhigh/CD27high T cells. This clonotype was found a few times. The target of this receptor is not known. The record has no base qualities; no much larger clone is one base away.

The V gene is TRBV10-3 and the J gene is TRBJ2-7; the D assignment is uncertain and may be TRBD1 or TRBD2, with 6 bases supporting each. This clonotype originated in a man aged 60 to 69 in good health. Sequences were obtained from blood. CDR3 reads: CAISGGEGMQYF. The nucleotide sequence reads TGTGCCATCAGCGGGGGCGAAGGGATGCAGTACTTC.